The 17 T cell receptor beta chains reported below all come from one sample, sequenced in a study of cytomegalovirus exposure and HLA in healthy donors. PCR primers comprised 60 Vbeta and 13 Jbeta primers. Produced via immunoSEQ multiplex PCR; TCRdb's table is partial and in-frame only. Of approximately 150,000 clones in the sample, 64% were seen once. The sample was PBMCs. The receptors derive from a woman between 25 and 40 years old in good health and CMV-seropositive.

The genes are TRBV6-1 and TRBJ1-1; 7 bases match TRBD1. In germline, CDR1 is MNHNS, CDR2 SASEGT. V shed 8 bases, J shed 3 bases, and the junction held 6 bases outside the gene matches. This CDR3 spans 13 amino acids. The CDR3 loop reads CASQAQGDTEAFF. CDR3 nucleotide sequence: TGTGCCAGCCAGGCCCAGGGGGACACTGAAGCTTTCTTT.

The chain has TRBV7-9 and TRBJ2-2, with a possible D match to TRBD2 (7 bases). The germline V gene encodes CDR1 SEHNR and CDR2 FQNEAQ (reference sequence). V gave up 5 bases and J gave up 6 bases, with 13 bases separating them. This CDR3 is 14 amino acids long. The CDR3 reads CASSTGTIPGELFF. CDR3 sequence (DNA): TGTGCCAGCAGCACAGGGACTATCCCCGGGGAGCTGTTTTTT.

This chain joins TRBV28 and TRBJ2-7; D is unresolved. From germline, CDR1 is MDHEN and CDR2 SYDVKM. The V end was cut by 5 bases, the J end by 4 bases, with 9 bases between. The CDR3 has 12 amino acids. DNA of the CDR3: TGTGCCAGCAGTCCCCCGGGTTACGAGCAGTACTTC. Translated: CASSPPGYEQYF.

The chain joins TRBV30 to TRBJ2-2; D might be TRBD1 (6 bases). V was trimmed by 3 bases and J by 8 bases, leaving 19 bases between them. Looked up from germline, CDR1 is GTSNPN and CDR2 is SVGIG (reference sequence). The CDR3 spans 15 residues. Written as DNA, the CDR3 is TGTGCCTGGAGAGCGAAAACAGGGTTCGGTGGGGAGCTGTTTTTT. It specifies CAWRAKTGFGGELFF.

The V call is TRBV11-2, the J call TRBJ2-7; TRBD2 matches 9 bases. Germline V gene data show CDR1 as SGHAT and CDR2 as FQNNGV. This CDR3 is built from 15 residues. The trim removed 5 bases at V and 3 bases at J, leaving 8 bases unmatched. This chain's CDR3 is CASSPVAGGIYEQYF. The CDR3 nucleotides read TGTGCCAGCAGCCCCGTGGCGGGGGGGATCTACGAGCAGTACTTC. The variable domain in full, with the rest retrieved from reference TRBV11-2 and TRBJ2-7, is EAGVAQSPRYKIIEKRQSVAFWCNPISGHATLYWYQQILGQGPKLLIQFQNNGVVDDSQLPKDRFSAERLKGVDSTLKIQPAKLEDSAVYLCASSPVAGGIYEQYFGPGTRLTVT.

The V gene is TRBV11-2, the J gene TRBJ1-6, with 9 bases that match TRBD1. CDR3 length equals 15 residues. Trimming at V came to 4 bases and at J to 7 bases, leaving 5 bases not matched to a gene. Germline V gene data show CDR1 as SGHAT and CDR2 as FQNNGV. DNA of the CDR3: TGTGCCAGCAGCTACTACGGACAGGGGAATTCACCCCTCCACTTT. Protein sequence: CASSYYGQGNSPLHF.

The chain couples TRBV29-1 to TRBJ1-4, with D possibly matching TRBD1 (6 bases). The CDR3 has 13 residues. Germline-derived CDR1 and CDR2 are SQVTM and ANQGSEA. The CDR3 region is CSALPGVGEKLFF. CDR3 coding DNA: TGCAGTGCCCTCCCAGGGGTAGGTGAAAAACTGTTTTTT.

This clone appeared a few times. This chain connects TRBV6-5 to TRBJ2-1; TRBD2 agrees at 7 bases. Germline-derived CDR1 and CDR2 are MNHEY and SVGAGI. With 6 bases clipped from V and 2 bases from J, the junction kept 7 bases outside the gene matches. CDR3 size: 15 residues. CDR3: CASSRGVLAYNEQFF. CDR3 coding DNA: TGTGCCAGCAGCCGGGGGGTGTTGGCCTACAATGAGCAGTTCTTC.

The chain combines TRBV4-1 with TRBJ1-2; D gene unclear. Germline V gene sequence: CDR1 MGHRA, CDR2 YSYEKL. V was clipped by 1 base and J by 0 bases, with 9 bases between them. There are 15 residues in the CDR3. CDR3 sequence reads: CASSQVQASNYGYTF. The CDR3 nucleotides are TGCGCCAGCAGCCAAGTCCAGGCTTCTAACTATGGCTACACCTTC.

The V call is TRBV5-5, the J call TRBJ2-7, with TRBD2 as a possible D gene (6 bases). The CDR3 is 14 residues long. Germline CDR1 reads SGHKS; CDR2 reads YYEKEE (reference sequence). With 3 bases removed from V and 1 base from J, the gap between germline ends came to 11 bases. The CDR3 loop is CASSYGSGSYEQYF. CDR3 DNA sequence: TGTGCCAGCAGCTACGGGAGCGGGTCCTACGAGCAGTACTTC.

This chain uses TRBV29-1 with TRBJ2-2; 7 bases line up with TRBD1. J was trimmed by 6 bases and V by 4 bases; bases with no gene match: 5. The CDR3 contains 13 residues. Germline V gene lookup returns CDR1 SQVTM and CDR2 ANQGSEA. The CDR3 region is CSVAQGDAGELFF. In DNA, the CDR3 is TGCAGCGTTGCGCAGGGGGACGCCGGGGAGCTGTTTTTT.

The chain uses TRBV18 and TRBJ2-5; D is possibly TRBD1 (6 bases). The J call is uncertain, as TRBJ2-7 better fits the DNA end. The germline gives CDR1 KGHSH, CDR2 LQKENI. The CDR3 sequence is 16 residues long. The CDR3: CASSPRPAGDEYEQYF. The CDR3 coding sequence is TGTGCCAGCTCACCAAGGCCGGCAGGGGATGAGTACGAGCAGTACTTC.

The rearrangement joins TRBV5-4 to TRBJ1-1; 7 bases match TRBD1. The CDR3 runs to 15 residues. Trimming at V came to 4 bases and at J to 5 bases, leaving 11 bases not matched to a gene. Germline assignment: CDR1 SGHNT and CDR2 YYREEE (reference sequence). Here the CDR3 reads CASSRETGAGTEAFF. The CDR3 DNA reads TGTGCCAGCAGCAGAGAAACAGGGGCAGGGACTGAAGCTTTCTTT.

The chain employs TRBV4-1 and TRBJ2-2; TRBD1 is a possible D gene (5 bases). V was shortened by 1 base and J by 5 bases, with 11 bases between the two germline ends. The CDR3 has 15 amino acids. Germline-derived CDR1 and CDR2 are MGHRA and YSYEKL. Written as DNA, the CDR3 is TGCGCCAGCAGCCAAGCAGACAGACGGACCGGGGAGCTGTTTTTT. This gives the protein CASSQADRRTGELFF.

The table lists this clone with a few counts. J is TRBJ1-4 and V is TRBV28; 7 bases match TRBD1. In germline, CDR1 is MDHEN, CDR2 SYDVKM. This CDR3 region has 17 residues. Unmatched junction bases numbered 11, after V lost 6 bases and J lost 1 base. The CDR3 DNA is TGTGCCAGCAGCCCCCTGGTGGCAGGGGGAACTAATGAAAAACTGTTTTTT. Residues: CASSPLVAGGTNEKLFF.

This clone was recorded only once. The chain carries TRBV5-4 and TRBJ2-7, with D tentatively TRBD2 (5 bases). CDR1 and CDR2 from the germline V gene are SGHNT and YYREEE (reference sequence). Trimming shortened V by 1 base and J by 9 bases, and 14 bases separated the two germline ends. This CDR3 comprises 13 residues. The CDR3 protein is CASSLSPSGGQYF. The CDR3 nucleotides read TGTGCCAGCAGCTTGTCGCCCAGCGGCGGGCAGTACTTC.

This clone was observed a few times. The chain has TRBV2 and TRBJ2-7; D remains unclear. CDR1 and CDR2 (germline): SNHLY, FYNNEI. V shed 6 bases and J shed 1 base, with 13 bases lying between them. The CDR3 length is 14 residues. CDR3 DNA: TGTGCCAGCAGGCCCCCCACGGTATCCTACGAGCAGTACTTC. Its translation is CASRPPTVSYEQYF.